This entry lists 9 T cell receptor beta chains sequenced from one sample in a study of T-cell memory formation after mild COVID-19. In TCRdb, the 5' RACE reads were re-called with MiXCR into one record per CDR3 protein. Among about 250,000 distinct CDR3 sequences listed, approximately 19% were seen once. Sample: PBMCs or a T cell subset sorted from them (not recorded which). The receptor source for this set is a man between 18 and 29 years old who had mild COVID-19 (a few samples of this study predate the infection). Cell type and time point are not known.

The chain uses TRBV6-1 and TRBJ2-7; TRBD1 agrees at 8 bases. V gave up 4 bases and J gave up 3 bases; unmatched junction bases: 8. Germline-derived CDR1 and CDR2 are MNHNS and SASEGT. The CDR3 is 15 residues long. For the CDR3, the DNA is TGTGCCAGCAGTGGTAACAGGGGGACCGTCTACGAGCAGTACTTC. It translates to CASSGNRGTVYEQYF.

This clonotype was detected only a few times. As DNA, the CDR3 is TGTGCCAGCAGCTCCACCATTACGAGTTGGGATGAGCAGTTCTTC. It is translated as CASSSTITSWDEQFF. The chain recombines TRBV7-2 with TRBJ2-1; D is unclear. Per germline, CDR1 SGHTA and CDR2 FQGNSA. This CDR3 has 15 amino acids. Trimming left V 4 bases short and J 8 bases short, with 18 bases between. The full variable domain, with the rest looked up from reference TRBV7-2 and TRBJ2-1, is GAGVSQSPSNKVTEKGKDVELRCDPISGHTALYWYRQSLGQGLEFLIYFQGNSAPDKSGLPSDRFSAERTGGSVSTLTIQRTQQEDSAVYLCASSSTITSWDEQFFGPGTRLTVL.

This clonotype appeared many times. This sequence joins TRBV5-1 and TRBJ2-5, with a possible D match to TRBD2 (5 bases). The germline CDR1 and CDR2 sequences are SGHRS and YFSETQ. This CDR3 has 14 amino acids. Between the trimmed V and J ends, which lost 2 bases and 4 bases, there was a span of 12 bases. This CDR3 reads CASSLAPGGETQYF. CDR3 nucleotides: TGCGCCAGCAGCTTAGCCCCAGGAGGAGAGACCCAGTACTTC.

This chain connects TRBV7-9 to TRBJ1-1; D unclear. The CDR3 length is 13 residues. Per the germline V gene, CDR1 is SEHNR and CDR2 is FQNEAQ (reference sequence). V lost 8 bases and J lost 1, with 11 bases in between. The CDR3 loop reads CASLPAPNTEAFF. CDR3 DNA sequence: TGTGCCAGCCTCCCGGCCCCGAACACTGAAGCTTTCTTT.

This chain uses TRBV7-9 with TRBJ2-3, with D uncertain. The CDR3 contains 13 residues. The germline V and J ends were trimmed by 2 bases and 6 bases, with 9 bases remaining between them. Germline assignment: CDR1 SEHNR and CDR2 FQNEAQ (reference sequence). The CDR3 sequence is CASSLSETDTQYF. CDR3 nucleotides: TGTGCCAGCAGCTTATCGGAGACCGATACGCAGTATTTT.

A few counts support this clonotype. The chain combines TRBV11-2 with TRBJ2-7, with unresolved D. This CDR3 contains 13 residues. The V and J ends lost 8 bases and 3 bases respectively, with 14 bases between them. Germline CDR1 is SGHAT and CDR2 is FQNNGV. CDR3 loop: CASGPLTDYEQYF. In nucleotides, the CDR3 is TGTGCCAGCGGTCCTCTAACCGACTACGAGCAGTACTTC.

This clonotype has only a few counts. The rearrangement joins TRBV13 to TRBJ2-3; TRBD2 matches 9 bases. Germline V lookup: CDR1 PRHDT, CDR2 FYEKMQ (reference sequence). The CDR3 totals 17 residues. Losses at the gene ends were 6 bases for V and 4 bases for J; bases not matched to a gene: 14. The CDR3 sequence: CASRIAGTSPNADTQYF. Here the CDR3 DNA reads TGTGCCAGCAGGATTGCCGGGACTAGCCCCAACGCAGATACGCAGTATTTT.

This clonotype appeared many times. This sequence joins TRBV7-2 and TRBJ2-5; TRBD1 matches 11 bases. V was pared by 5 bases and J by 4 bases, with 6 bases of the junction left unmatched. Germline values: CDR1 SGHTA, CDR2 FQGNSA. The CDR3 length is 15 residues. CDR3 sequence reads: CASSLFGTGGETQYF. Here the CDR3 DNA reads TGTGCCAGCAGCCTTTTTGGGACAGGGGGAGAGACCCAGTACTTC.

This clonotype was detected many times. The V call is TRBV27, the J call TRBJ2-7; D remains unclear. Germline CDR1 is MNHEY and CDR2 is SMNVEV (reference sequence). V lost 3 bases and J lost 2, with 14 bases in between. The CDR3 totals 15 residues. CDR3 residues: CASSLSPGRPYEQYF. DNA for the CDR3: TGTGCCAGCAGTTTGTCTCCCGGCAGGCCCTACGAGCAGTACTTC.